A single sample is the source of the 8 T cell receptor beta chains below, sequenced in a study of blood T cells in healthy people across ages. A J-beta primer mix and a sample-barcoded 5' primer were used in a second PCR of about 6 to 12 cycles. Each CDR3 protein gets one entry after TCRdb re-called the 5' RACE reads with MiXCR. Among 1,300,000 or so distinct CDR3 sequences, around 59% were seen once, and the ten largest hold about 6.3%. The material sequenced was blood. The receptors shown here come from a man younger than 35 in good health.

The chain recombines TRBV11-2 with TRBJ2-3, with 12 positions matching TRBD2. Trimming took 0 bases from V and 5 from J; bases not matched to a gene: 6. Germline values: CDR1 SGHAT, CDR2 FQNNGV. CDR3 length: 17 residues. The CDR3 loop reads CASSLDGLAGMGDTQYF. Here the CDR3 DNA reads TGTGCCAGCAGCTTAGATGGACTAGCGGGGATGGGAGATACGCAGTATTTT.

This chain joins TRBV2 and TRBJ2-5; D call uncertain. Trimming removed 7 bases at V and 5 bases at J, with 14 bases between. The length of the CDR3 is 13 residues. The germline CDR1 and CDR2 sequences are SNHLY and FYNNEI. The chain's CDR3 is CASKPVGKETQYF. The CDR3 coding sequence is TGTGCCAGCAAACCAGTGGGGAAGGAGACCCAGTACTTC.

CDR3 residues: CASSWSARNTEAFF. The DNA for the CDR3 is TGTGCCAGCAGTTGGTCGGCGAGGAACACTGAAGCTTTCTTT. The chain links TRBV6-5 to TRBJ1-1; D ambiguous. Trimming removed 4 bases from V and 1 base from J, with 10 bases in between. Germline V lookup: CDR1 MNHEY, CDR2 SVGAGI. CDR3 length: 14 residues.

The sample holds one count of this clonotype. The V and J genes are TRBV7-9 and TRBJ2-5; D may be TRBD1 or TRBD2 (5 bases each). Per the germline V gene, CDR1 is SEHNR and CDR2 is FQNEAQ (reference sequence). Trimming pared 5 bases from V and 8 bases from J, leaving 24 bases between. The CDR3 contains 16 residues. The CDR3, as DNA: TGTGCCAGCAGCCCAGCAGAGGGGCTTCATATAATAACCCAGTACTTC. This encodes CASSPAEGLHIITQYF.

V gene TRBV3-1 combines with J gene TRBJ1-1; D uncertain. Trimming cost V 2 bases and J 0 bases, with 7 bases left between them. Looked up from germline, CDR1 is LGHDT and CDR2 is YNNKEL (reference sequence). The CDR3 totals 14 residues. The CDR3 DNA is TGTGCCAGCAGCCAACAGATCATGAACACTGAAGCTTTCTTT. Its protein product is CASSQQIMNTEAFF.

The sample holds one count of this clonotype. One junction end disagrees with the germline gene, perhaps due to a read error. J is TRBJ1-2 and V is TRBV11-2; D gene ambiguous. This CDR3 contains 14 residues. Germline-derived CDR1 and CDR2 are SGHAT and FQNNGV. CDR3 coding DNA: TGTGCCAGCAGCCCTACAAGACGAGGGAGTGGCCACACCTTC. It is translated as CASSPTRRGSGHTF.

This clonotype was seen once. The rearrangement uses TRBV4-3 and TRBJ2-5, with a tentative D call TRBD1 (7 bases). Germline-derived CDR1 and CDR2 are LGHNA and YSLEER. V was clipped by 0 bases and J by 11 bases, with 16 bases between them. This CDR3 has 14 residues. The CDR3 DNA reads as TGCGCCAGCAGCCAAGATGGCAGGGGGGATGAGCAGTACTTC. Protein product: CASSQDGRGDEQYF.

This clonotype was found once. J is TRBJ1-2 and V is TRBV29-1; 7 nucleotides line up with TRBD1. Per the germline V gene, CDR1 is SQVTM and CDR2 is ANQGSEA. V gave up 4 bases and J gave up 5 bases; unmatched junction bases: 16. The CDR3 sequence is 16 residues long. In DNA form, the CDR3 reads TGCAGCGTTGTCTTTCTCCGCAGTGTCAGGGGGTATGGCTACACCTTC. It is translated as CSVVFLRSVRGYGYTF.